This T cell receptor (beta chain) was sequenced in a study of blood T cell repertoires in COVID-19. As for the study in general: The United States, Italy and Spain provided the acute and convalescent COVID-19 samples.

Each recovered donor of Cohort 3 presented with two negative PCRs, clearance, or symptom resolution. Authors' analysis steps: Amplification with reference gene primers provided the estimates of nucleated cell counts. The protocol was immunoSEQ multiplex PCR, while the TCRdb copy is restricted to in-frame clones and leaves out a portion. V and J calls and clone size follow that table, whereas D and trimming were derived from the DNA. This sample carries about 300,000 clones, roughly nine tenths of them seen once, and the ten largest clones take 4.5% to 5.5%. The CDR3 covers 12 residues. Trimming took 2 bases from V and 6 from J, leaving 5 bases between them. CDR1 SGHDT and CDR2 YYEEEE come from the germline V gene. This clone was seen a few times.

This TCR derives from a man aged 55 to 70 who had recovered from COVID-19. The chain employs TRBV5-6 and TRBJ1-4; no firm D call. The sequenced sample was PBMCs or T cells enriched from blood (not recorded which). The CDR3 nucleotides are TGTGCCAGCAGCTTATCTGATGAAAAACTGTTTTTT. Translation gives CASSLSDEKLFF.